These T cell receptor beta chains were read from a single sample in a study of cytomegalovirus exposure and HLA in healthy donors. Assay used: immunoSEQ multiplex PCR; TCRdb lists only in-frame clones, some missing. The sample consists of roughly 190,000 clones, 75% to 80% of them appearing once. Specimen: PBMCs. The origin of the receptors is a woman aged 25-40 years in good health and CMV-seropositive. Each CDR3 is given with its conserved first and last residue. The order of the fields is V gene, J gene, clone size, D gene, CDR3 protein, CDR3 DNA. A D gene is named only where the DNA matches it firmly. A clone size is listed for some rows: how often the clone was seen (once, few, many), or a class if it is expanded.

>TRBV11-2|TRBJ2-1|.|.
CASSLQLRGLYNEQFF
TGTGCCAGCAGCCTCCAGCTGAGGGGGTTATACAATGAGCAGTTCTTC
>TRBV7-8|TRBJ1-1|.|.
CASSQDRTEAFF
TGTGCCAGCAGCCAAGACAGGACTGAAGCTTTCTTT
>TRBV11-2|TRBJ2-5|.|.
CASSLQSGGETQYF
TGTGCCAGCAGCCTCCAGTCGGGTGGAGAGACCCAGTACTTC
>TRBV4-3|TRBJ2-7|once|TRBD2
CASSQVAGGAREQYF
TGCGCCAGCAGCCAAGTGGCCGGGGGGGCTCGCGAGCAGTACTTC
>TRBV6-5|TRBJ1-1|once|TRBD1
CASSSYRGGNTEAFF
TGTGCCAGCAGTTCCTACAGGGGTGGGAACACTGAAGCTTTCTTT
>TRBV7-9|TRBJ1-2|.|.
CASSLVGRVDYGYTF
TGTGCCAGCAGCTTAGTGGGCAGGGTTGACTATGGCTACACCTTC
>TRBV23-1|TRBJ1-5|few|TRBD1
CASSQSLTGTANQPQHF
TGCGCCAGCAGTCAATCCTTAACCGGGACAGCGAATCAGCCCCAGCATTTT
>TRBV27|TRBJ2-2|.|TRBD1
CATWDNGQGYTGELFF
TGTGCCACGTGGGATAATGGACAGGGGTACACCGGGGAGCTGTTTTTT
>TRBV9|TRBJ1-2|.|TRBD1
CASSPGQGHDYGYTF
TGTGCCAGCAGCCCAGGACAGGGCCATGACTATGGCTACACCTTC
>TRBV5-1|TRBJ2-3|.|.
CASSLGVREGADTQYF
TGCGCCAGCAGCTTGGGGGTCAGGGAGGGGGCAGATACGCAGTATTTT
>TRBV7-9|TRBJ1-3|.|TRBD1
CASSLGRGQDGNTIYF
TGTGCCAGCAGCTTAGGGAGGGGGCAAGATGGAAACACCATATATTTT
>TRBV9|TRBJ1-5|.|.
CASSLGPGVESQHF
TGTGCCAGCAGCTTAGGACCGGGGGTCGAGTCCCAGCATTTT
>TRBV29-1|TRBJ2-1|.|TRBD2
CSARRTSGGVEQFF
TGCAGCGCACGCCGGACTAGCGGGGGGGTTGAGCAGTTCTTC
>TRBV6-5|TRBJ1-3|.|TRBD1
CASSYSWTGGGNTIYF
TGTGCCAGCAGTTACTCGTGGACAGGGGGTGGAAACACCATATATTTT
>TRBV4-2|TRBJ1-2|.|.
CASGVVANYGYTF
TGTGCCAGCGGAGTGGTGGCTAACTATGGCTACACCTTC
>TRBV30|TRBJ2-2|.|TRBD1
CAWSPGQKNTGELFF
TGTGCCTGGAGTCCGGGACAGAAGAACACCGGGGAGCTGTTTTTT
>TRBV10-3|TRBJ2-6|.|.
CAIRGVSGANVLTF
TGTGCCATCAGAGGGGTCTCTGGGGCCAACGTCCTGACTTTC
>TRBV7-2|TRBJ1-2|.|.
CASSLMQGFYGYTF
TGTGCCAGCAGCTTAATGCAGGGATTCTACGGCTACACCTTC
>TRBV28|TRBJ2-7|.|TRBD2
CASSQTGTSFHEQYF
TGTGCCAGCAGTCAAACCGGGACTAGCTTCCACGAGCAGTACTTC
>TRBV11-1|TRBJ1-5|.|.
CASSLGAYQPQHF
TGTGCCAGCAGCTTAGGGGCGTATCAGCCCCAGCATTTT
>TRBV6-5|TRBJ2-2|.|TRBD1
CASSWGQGGGELFF
TGTGCCAGCAGTTGGGGACAGGGTGGCGGGGAGCTGTTTTTT
>TRBV7-8|TRBJ1-1|.|TRBD1
CASSPQGFNTEAFF
TGTGCCAGCAGCCCACAGGGGTTCAACACTGAAGCTTTCTTT
>TRBV29-1|TRBJ2-3|few|TRBD1
CSGRDRTSTDTQYF
TGCAGCGGCCGGGACAGAACCAGCACAGATACGCAGTATTTT
>TRBV6-5|TRBJ2-7|.|TRBD1
CASMGRTGGSYEQYF
TGTGCCAGCATGGGACGGACAGGGGGTTCCTACGAGCAGTACTTC
>TRBV2|TRBJ1-1|.|TRBD1
CASSKRQGGTEAFF
TGTGCCAGCAGTAAGAGACAGGGAGGCACTGAAGCTTTCTTT
>TRBV7-8|TRBJ2-1|.|.
CASSQDRVNEQFF
TGTGCCAGCAGCCAGGATAGAGTCAATGAGCAGTTCTTC
>TRBV7-2|TRBJ2-1|.|TRBD2
CASSPGGAGVYNEQFF
TGTGCCAGCAGCCCCGGTGGAGCGGGGGTCTACAATGAGCAGTTCTTC
>TRBV7-9|TRBJ2-1|.|TRBD2
CASSLGLGGDEQFF
TGTGCCAGCAGCTTAGGTCTGGGAGGGGATGAGCAGTTCTTC
>TRBV27|TRBJ2-5|.|TRBD2
CASRHSGSQETQYF
TGTGCCAGCAGACATAGCGGGTCCCAAGAGACCCAGTACTTC
>TRBV6-5|TRBJ1-4|.|TRBD1
CASSNTGTDEKLFF
TGTGCCAGCAGTAATACAGGGACAGACGAAAAACTGTTTTTT
>TRBV7-7|TRBJ2-5|many|TRBD1
CASSFGTGTQETQYF
TGTGCTAGCAGCTTCGGGACAGGGACCCAAGAGACCCAGTACTTC
>TRBV28|TRBJ1-5|.|TRBD1
CASSPGQRYQPQHF
TGTGCCAGCAGTCCGGGACAGCGGTATCAGCCCCAGCATTTT
>TRBV7-8|TRBJ1-2|once|.
CASTTFPRGANYGYTF
TGTGCCAGCACCACGTTTCCCCGGGGAGCTAACTATGGCTACACCTTC
>TRBV7-8|TRBJ1-2|.|TRBD1
CASSPYYRDRNGNYGYTF
TGTGCCAGCAGCCCCTACTACCGGGACAGGAACGGAAACTATGGCTACACCTTC
>TRBV6-1|TRBJ2-7|few|.
CASSRYEQYF
TGTGCCAGCAGCAGATACGAGCAGTACTTC
>TRBV2|TRBJ2-2|.|.
CARGGAGSTGELFF
TGTGCCAGAGGGGGGGCGGGATCCACCGGGGAGCTGTTTTTT